One sample yielded the 20 T cell receptor beta chains listed below, sequenced in a study of PD-L1 blockade in urothelial cancer. Time point: pretreatment peripheral blood. Sequenced by immunoSEQ multiplex PCR; TCRdb stores in-frame clones only, minus some. This sample has 90,000 to 100,000 clones; around 91% occur once, and the top ten carry 1.6%. The source material was PBMCs, sampled around atezolizumab (anti-PD-L1) treatment. These TCRs come from a man in his 60s with urothelial cancer.

The chain recombines TRBV6-5 with TRBJ2-7; TRBD1 agrees at 7 bases. V gave up 4 bases and J gave up 3 bases; unmatched junction bases: 9. CDR3 size: 15 residues. Per the germline V gene, CDR1 is MNHEY and CDR2 is SVGAGI. The CDR3 nucleotides are TGTGCCAGCAGTTCCGCGAGGACAGGACGCTACGAGCAGTACTTC. This encodes CASSSARTGRYEQYF.

The CDR3 region is CAWKYSGPYEQYF. In DNA form, the CDR3 reads TGTGCCTGGAAGTACAGCGGACCCTACGAGCAGTACTTC. V usage is TRBV30 and J usage is TRBJ2-7; D perhaps matches TRBD2 (5 bases). Germline CDR1 is GTSNPN and CDR2 is SVGIG (reference sequence). The CDR3 is 13 residues long. V lost 4 bases to trimming and J lost 2 bases, with 12 bases between them.

The chain uses TRBV5-1 and TRBJ2-7; D is possibly TRBD1 (5 bases). From germline, CDR1 is SGHRS and CDR2 YFSETQ. The CDR3 sequence is 14 residues long. V was cut by 4 bases and J by 8 bases, with 19 bases left in between. The CDR3 is CASSRGSLQEKQYF. In DNA, the CDR3 is TGCGCCAGCAGCCGTGGTTCTTTACAGGAGAAGCAGTACTTC.

The chain combines TRBV28 with TRBJ2-2; D remains ambiguous. The CDR3 covers 14 residues. Germline values: CDR1 MDHEN, CDR2 SYDVKM. Trimming took 4 bases from V and 4 from J, leaving 10 bases between them. DNA of the CDR3: TGTGCCAGCAGTTCCCCCACGCGCACCGGGGAGCTGTTTTTT. Translating it yields CASSSPTRTGELFF.

The chain recombines TRBV6-6 with TRBJ1-5; no reliable D call. The V end was cut by 2 bases, the J end by 0 bases, with 8 bases between. Germline V lookup: CDR1 MNHNY, CDR2 SVGAGI (reference sequence). This CDR3 has 15 amino acids. CDR3 sequence: CASSYTVNSNQPQHF. The CDR3 DNA follows: TGTGCCAGCAGTTACACTGTCAATAGCAATCAGCCCCAGCATTTT.

This rearrangement joins TRBV28 to TRBJ2-7, with 8 bases lining up with TRBD1. This CDR3 is built from 13 residues. Germline V CDR1 and CDR2: MDHEN, SYDVKM. V dropped 7 bases and J dropped 3; count of bases not matched to a gene: 5. CDR3 bases: TGTGCCAGCACCCTTGACAGGGGCTACGAGCAGTACTTC. Amino acid sequence: CASTLDRGYEQYF.

This chain links TRBV7-2 with TRBJ2-5; 8 positions agree with TRBD2. The CDR3 contains 16 residues. Germline CDR1 and CDR2: SGHTA and FQGNSA. V lost 1 base and J lost 6; bases outside the gene matches: 10. CDR3 DNA: TGTGCCAGCAGCTTAGGGGTTAGGGTAGCGGGACAGACCCAGTACTTC. It codes for CASSLGVRVAGQTQYF.

This chain connects TRBV6-1 to TRBJ2-1; 10 bases fit TRBD2. This CDR3 comprises 19 residues. J gave up 9 bases and V 3 bases, and 20 bases lay outside the gene matches. Per germline, CDR1 MNHNS and CDR2 SASEGT. CDR3 nucleotide sequence: TGTGCCAGCAGTGACCGGGGAGGACAAAGCGGGGGGGCAATCGGTGAGCAGTTCTTC. This codes for CASSDRGGQSGGAIGEQFF.

The chain carries TRBV14 and TRBJ1-2; D is uncertain. The CDR3 is 15 residues long. Deletions cut 1 base from V and 10 bases from J, with 19 bases between. Germline lookup yields CDR1 SGHDN and CDR2 FVKESK. The CDR3 loop is CASSQGIGRRTDYTF. The CDR3 nucleotides are TGTGCCAGCAGCCAAGGGATCGGGAGGAGGACTGACTACACCTTC.

The rearrangement uses TRBV19 and TRBJ2-5; TRBD1 matches at 8 bases. The V gene end was trimmed by 1 base and the J gene end by 7 bases; junction bases not matched to a gene: 8. The CDR3 is 15 amino acids. Germline V CDR1 and CDR2: LNHDA, SQIVND (reference sequence). CDR3 in amino acids: CASSIGQGAKGTQYF. The DNA of the CDR3 is TGTGCCAGTAGTATAGGTCAGGGGGCGAAGGGGACCCAGTACTTC.

The chain has TRBV5-1 and TRBJ2-5, with 12 nucleotides matching TRBD1. With 0 bases clipped from V and 9 bases from J, the junction kept 6 bases outside the gene matches. The CDR3 contains 15 residues. The germline CDR1 and CDR2 sequences are SGHRS and YFSETQ. The CDR3, as DNA: TGCGCCAGCAGCTTGGAGGGACAGGGGGCAAGAGCCCAGTACTTC. This gives the protein CASSLEGQGARAQYF.

This chain links TRBV6-1 with TRBJ2-5; D gene uncertain. This CDR3 comprises 14 residues. Per the germline V gene, CDR1 is MNHNS and CDR2 is SASEGT. Trimming pared 2 bases from V and 7 bases from J, leaving 14 bases between. CDR3 DNA: TGTGCCAGCAGTGAAAGGCTAGGAGCCCCGACCCAGTACTTC. Its protein product is CASSERLGAPTQYF.

The chain is built from TRBV19 and TRBJ2-7; possible D gene TRBD1, 5 bases. CDR3 length: 14 residues. V lost 2 bases to trimming and J lost 1 base, with 9 bases between them. In germline, CDR1 is LNHDA, CDR2 SQIVND (reference sequence). The CDR3 bases are TGTGCCAGTAGTATATCTCAGGGATCCTACGAGCAGTACTTC. Translated, it gives CASSISQGSYEQYF. Based on the CDR3 plus reference TRBV19 and TRBJ2-7, the full variable domain is DGGITQSPKYLFRKEGQNVTLSCEQNLNHDAMYWYRQDPGQGLRLIYYSQIVNDFQKGDIAEGYSVSREKKESFPLTVTSAQKNPTAFYLCASSISQGSYEQYFGPGTRLTVT.

The chain joins TRBV7-2 to TRBJ2-3, with a possible D match to TRBD2 (6 bases). There are 15 residues in the CDR3. Germline CDR1 SGHTA, CDR2 FQGNSA. The germline V and J ends were trimmed by 2 bases and 4 bases, with 13 bases remaining between them. The DNA of the CDR3 is TGTGCCAGCAGCTTATCCGGGGGTTGGTCAGATACGCAGTATTTT. Amino acid sequence: CASSLSGGWSDTQYF.

The J gene is TRBJ1-3, the V gene TRBV10-3; TRBD1 matches at 9 bases. The CDR3 runs to 15 residues. Germline V gives CDR1 ENHRY, CDR2 SYGVKD. The V gene end was trimmed by 3 bases and the J gene end by 4 bases; junction bases not matched to a gene: 4. CDR3 nucleotide sequence: TGTGCCATCAGTGATGGGACAGGGACAGGAAACACCATATATTTT. Its translation is CAISDGTGTGNTIYF.

The V and J genes are TRBV7-9 and TRBJ2-1; perhaps TRBD1 as D (5 bases). Germline CDR1 SEHNR, CDR2 FQNEAQ (reference sequence). The CDR3 is made up of 13 amino acids. The V end was cut by 0 bases, the J end by 8 bases, with 8 bases between. The CDR3 sequence: CASSLAGQDEQFF. CDR3 nucleotides: TGTGCCAGCAGCTTAGCCGGACAAGATGAGCAGTTCTTC.

The V call is TRBV11-2, the J call TRBJ2-7; 8 nucleotides line up with TRBD2. The CDR3 has 15 residues. V dropped 5 bases and J dropped 6; count of bases not matched to a gene: 12. Germline assignment: CDR1 SGHAT and CDR2 FQNNGV. The CDR3 loop is CASSPRVSGAVEQYF. The CDR3 DNA reads TGTGCCAGCAGCCCTAGGGTTAGCGGGGCGGTCGAGCAGTACTTC.

This chain joins TRBV7-9 and TRBJ2-1; TRBD2 matches at 12 bases. The V gene's germline CDR1 is SEHNR and CDR2 FQNEAQ (reference sequence). The CDR3 spans 17 residues. With 4 bases clipped from V and 3 bases from J, the junction kept 7 bases outside the gene matches. CDR3 amino acids: CASSSGLAGINYNEQFF. In DNA form, the CDR3 reads TGTGCCAGCAGCTCAGGACTAGCGGGGATTAACTACAATGAGCAGTTCTTC.

The chain recombines TRBV2 with TRBJ2-2; TRBD2 matches at 9 bases. The V gene end was trimmed by 6 bases and the J gene end by 1 base; junction bases not matched to a gene: 6. The CDR3 length is 16 residues. The V gene's germline CDR1 is SNHLY and CDR2 FYNNEI. CDR3 loop: CASRPSGGRNTGELFF. The CDR3, as DNA: TGTGCCAGCAGGCCAAGCGGGGGGAGGAACACCGGGGAGCTGTTTTTT.

V gene TRBV7-9 combines with J gene TRBJ2-3, with 8 positions matching TRBD2. Germline lookup yields CDR1 SEHNR and CDR2 FQNEAQ (reference sequence). Losses at the gene ends were 5 bases for V and 0 bases for J; bases not matched to a gene: 4. The CDR3 length is 15 residues. Here the CDR3 reads CASSRSGTSTDTQYF. Written as DNA, the CDR3 is TGTGCCAGCAGCCGTAGCGGGACTAGCACAGATACGCAGTATTTT. The whole variable domain, remainder taken from reference TRBV7-9 and TRBJ2-3, is DTGVSQNPRHKITKRGQNVTFRCDPISEHNRLYWYRQTLGQGPEFLTYFQNEAQLEKSRLLSDRFSAERPKGSFSTLEIQRTEQGDSAMYLCASSRSGTSTDTQYFGPGTRLTVL.